The source of this T cell receptor (beta chain) is a study of OX40 agonist ivuxolimab in advanced cancers. About the research overall: Patient treatment consisted of intravenous ivuxolimab administration every 2 weeks at 0.01 to 10 mg/kg. Those treated in dose escalation had hepatocellular carcinoma, melanoma, renal cell cancer or head and neck cancer.

With regard to this clone: Its antigen remains unidentified.

Prior autoimmune disease or systemic immunosuppression barred patients. The table came from immunoSEQ multiplex PCR; TCRdb's copy has only in-frame clones and leaves some out. The sample yields 65,000 to 95,000 clones, 92% seen once. Whole-study findings and limits: Near-lowest levels of clonal expansion characterized partial responders at 0.1-3.0 mg/kg.

Per the germline V gene, CDR1 is SGHNT and CDR2 is YYREEE (reference sequence). Trimming shortened V by 0 bases and J by 5 bases, and 11 bases separated the two germline ends. This CDR3 spans 14 amino acids. The chain combines TRBV5-4 with TRBJ1-2; D is undetermined. The sequencing here drew on CD4+ or CD8+ T cells sorted from blood, taken in a trial of the OX40 agonist ivuxolimab. This receptor was obtained from an adult with an advanced solid tumor such as melanoma, head and neck, liver or kidney cancer. The CDR3 coding sequence is TGTGCCAGCAGCTTGGGGGCCTCGGGGTATGGCTACACCTTC. Residues: CASSLGASGYGYTF.